Below are 5 T cell receptor beta chains sequenced from a single sample in a study of cytomegalovirus exposure and HLA in healthy donors. Primers: 60 Vbeta forward and 13 Jbeta reverse. Assay: immunoSEQ multiplex PCR; the TCRdb copy retains only in-frame clones and omits some. The table includes around 200,000 clones, roughly 70% detected once. Sequencing input: PBMCs. These receptors all come from a man aged 40-55 years in good health and CMV-seropositive.

The genes are TRBV27 and TRBJ2-4; the D gene is possibly TRBD2 (6 bases). Germline CDR1 MNHEY, CDR2 SMNVEV (reference sequence). This CDR3 contains 18 residues. V was pared by 6 bases and J by 3 bases, with 24 bases between. CDR3 in amino acids: CASRVIAGRFGGKNIQYF. The CDR3, as DNA: TGTGCCAGCAGGGTTATCGCCGGCAGGTTCGGGGGCAAAAACATTCAGTACTTC.

This clone has more than one count but fewer than ten. The V gene is TRBV6-5, the J gene TRBJ1-5; D not certain. This CDR3 comprises 13 residues. Between the trimmed V and J ends, which lost 6 bases and 5 bases, there was a span of 11 bases. Looked up from germline, CDR1 is MNHEY and CDR2 is SVGAGI. The CDR3 nucleotides are TGTGCCAGCAGCCCCGGTCGCCATCAGCCCCAGCATTTT. Its translation: CASSPGRHQPQHF.

The chain links TRBV19 to TRBJ1-2; TRBD1 matches 8 bases. The CDR3 loop spans 14 amino acids. After removal of 6 bases from V and 3 bases from J, the junction contained 6 bases not matched to a gene. Germline V gene lookup returns CDR1 LNHDA and CDR2 SQIVND (reference sequence). CDR3 region: CASRAGTGYYGYTF. CDR3 DNA sequence: TGTGCCAGTAGGGCGGGGACAGGCTACTATGGCTACACCTTC.

The V and J genes are TRBV4-1 and TRBJ2-3; 16 nucleotides line up with TRBD2. Losses at the gene ends were 4 bases for V and 4 bases for J; bases not matched to a gene: 14. The germline V gene has CDR1 MGHRA and CDR2 YSYEKL. The CDR3 runs to 20 residues. CDR3 sequence: CASSRGTSGGASTKADTQYF. CDR3 in DNA: TGCGCCAGCAGCCGAGGGACTAGCGGGGGGGCCTCGACTAAGGCAGATACGCAGTATTTT.

CDR3 region: CATSRDFRLSGNSGNTIYF. CDR3 bases: TGTGCCACCAGCAGAGATTTTCGACTGAGCGGTAACTCTGGAAACACCATATATTTT. This chain connects TRBV15 to TRBJ1-3; D is uncertain. The CDR3 has 19 residues. Trimming took off 0 bases at V and 0 bases at J, with 18 bases between the two ends. Germline CDR1 is LNHNV and CDR2 is YYDKDF (reference sequence).